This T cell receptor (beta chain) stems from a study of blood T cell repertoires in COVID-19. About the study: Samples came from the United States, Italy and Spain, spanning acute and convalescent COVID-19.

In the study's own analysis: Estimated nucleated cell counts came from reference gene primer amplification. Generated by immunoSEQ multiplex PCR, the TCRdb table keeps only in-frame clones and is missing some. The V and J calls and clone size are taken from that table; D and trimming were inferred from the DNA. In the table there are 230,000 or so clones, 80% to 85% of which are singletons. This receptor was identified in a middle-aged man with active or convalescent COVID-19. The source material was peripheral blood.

The CDR3 DNA is TGTGCCAGCAGCCGGGACACCTATGGCTACACCTTC. Amino acids: CASSRDTYGYTF. V and J are TRBV5-4 and TRBJ1-2, with D possibly TRBD1 on 6 matching bases. The V and J ends lost 4 bases and 4 bases respectively, with 8 bases between them. This CDR3 contains 12 residues. Germline V gives CDR1 SGHNT, CDR2 YYREEE (reference sequence).